The rows below give T cell receptor beta chains drawn from one sample of a study of blood T cell repertoires in COVID-19. Sequencing used immunoSEQ multiplex PCR; TCRdb keeps in-frame clones, though not all of them. The sample contains about 33,000 clones, just under 80% of which appear only once. Sequenced material: peripheral blood. The origin of the receptors is a man older than 75 with acute or convalescent COVID-19. Each CDR3 is given with its conserved first and last residue. D genes are given only for firm matches. Part of the rows lack a size; the others show once, few, many or a class for expanded clones.

j_call	v_call	d_call	clone_size	cdr3_nt	cdr3_aa
TRBJ2-1	TRBV5-6	-	few	TGTGCCAGCAGTAAGGGGTTTGGCTACAATGAGCAGTTCTTC	CASSKGFGYNEQFF
TRBJ1-5	TRBV24-1	TRBD1	-	TGTGCCACCATTATAAGTGGGTGGAACAGGGGCGTCAATCAGCCCCAGCATTTT	CATIISGWNRGVNQPQHF
TRBJ2-3	TRBV9	TRBD2	-	TGTGCCAGCAGCGGGGGGGGACGATCTCGAGATACGCAGTATTTT	CASSGGGRSRDTQYF
TRBJ1-1	TRBV14	-	-	TGTGCCAGCAGCAGCATGACAAATCCTGAAGCTTTCTTT	CASSSMTNPEAFF
TRBJ1-2	TRBV29-1	-	-	TGCAGCGTTGAAGATCTGGGCGGCTACACCTTC	CSVEDLGGYTF
TRBJ2-1	TRBV11-3	-	-	TGTGCCAGCAGCTTATTAGCAGGGTCCTACAATGAGCAGTTCTTC	CASSLLAGSYNEQFF
TRBJ2-7	TRBV19	TRBD1	-	TGTGCCAGTAGTATCTGGACAGGGGCCGCCTACGAGCAGTACTTC	CASSIWTGAAYEQYF
TRBJ1-1	TRBV7-2	-	-	TGTGCCAGCAGCTCCAGAGACACGTGGAACACTGAAGCTTTCTTT	CASSSRDTWNTEAFF
TRBJ1-2	TRBV27	-	-	TGTGCCAGCAGCTGGGGCGGGGGCGGCGTCTATGGCTACACCTTC	CASSWGGGGVYGYTF
TRBJ1-1	TRBV19	TRBD1	-	TGTGCCAGTAGTGGACAGGCGAACACTGAAGCTTTCTTT	CASSGQANTEAFF
TRBJ1-5	TRBV19	TRBD1	-	TGTGCCAGTAGTAGGACAGGGGGACTCCTTGGCAATCAGCCCCAGCATTTT	CASSRTGGLLGNQPQHF
TRBJ2-1	TRBV5-1	TRBD2	once	TGCGCCAGCAGCTCCCCGGGGGTAGCGGGCTACAATGAGCAGTTCTTC	CASSSPGVAGYNEQFF
TRBJ1-2	TRBV3-1/TRBV3-2	-	-	TGTGCCAGCAGCCAAGATACTCCGCGAGGTAACTATGGCTACACCTTC	CASSQDTPRGNYGYTF
TRBJ2-7	TRBV5-1	TRBD2	-	TGCGCCAGCAGCCTGGCCGGACTAGCTGGTGGGCAGTACTTC	CASSLAGLAGGQYF
TRBJ1-5	TRBV27	-	-	TGTGCCAGCAGTTTATCTGGGACACATAGCAATCAGCCCCAGCATTTT	CASSLSGTHSNQPQHF
TRBJ1-4	TRBV4-1	-	-	TGCGCCAGCAGCCAAGTTGAGGGGGTGGGAAAACTGTTTTTT	CASSQVEGVGKLFF